The sequence of this TCR beta chain was determined in a study of CD8 T cells in ankylosing spondylitis. General study findings and limits: Seemingly characteristic of ankylosing spondylitis blood was a TCR beta motif consisting of about 8 highly homologous variants. Some motif variants had been reported before (in reactive arthritis synovial fluid and blood).

The CDR3 sequence is 13 residues long. V lost 7 bases and J lost 4, with 15 bases in between. The germline V gene has CDR1 SQVTM and CDR2 ANQGSEA. Making the TCR beta libraries involved quantitative 5'-RACE with molecular barcodes. A single record per CDR3 protein comes from TCRdb applying MiXCR to the 5' RACE reads. The sample comprises 500,000 to 550,000 distinct CDR3 sequences, 12% of which are singletons, and approximately 6.3% rests with the top ten. This clonotype was detected ten times or more. Its target is unknown. Sequenced input: blood, either unsorted or a sorted T cell fraction (not recorded which). The chain uses TRBV29-1 and TRBJ2-3; D uncertain. This TCR was sampled from a male donor with ankylosing spondylitis. In nucleotides, the CDR3 is TGCAGCGCCTCCTCAGGTCGGGCAGATACGCAGTATTTT. Translation: CSASSGRADTQYF.